The source of this T cell receptor (beta chain) is a study of T cell clonality in common variable immunodeficiency. This clone was seen a few times. Antigen: not known. The DNA ends 3 residues before the CDR3 does, and the rest of the CDR3 is filled in from the germline J gene. Study observations and caveats: In common variable immunodeficiency, TCR beta chains reportedly carried fewer deletions and N-nucleotide insertions.

The germline CDR1 and CDR2 sequences are SEHNR and FQNEAQ (reference sequence). V lost 5 bases to trimming and J lost 10 bases; unmatched junction nucleotides: 9. The CDR3 spans 15 residues. TCRdb keeps only in-frame clones here, not all; method: immunoSEQ multiplex PCR. Listed for the sample are about 52,000 clones, none seen a single time. The TCR sequence derives from a person between 18 and 69 years old in good health. The specimen was peripheral blood mononuclear cells. The chain recombines TRBV7-9 with TRBJ1-6; 9 bases line up with TRBD1. The DNA read from the CDR3 is TGTGCCAGCAGCGGGGAACAGGGGGCGGGATCACCC. Translating it yields CASSGEQGAGSP. The complete CDR3 reads CASSGEQGAGSPLHF.